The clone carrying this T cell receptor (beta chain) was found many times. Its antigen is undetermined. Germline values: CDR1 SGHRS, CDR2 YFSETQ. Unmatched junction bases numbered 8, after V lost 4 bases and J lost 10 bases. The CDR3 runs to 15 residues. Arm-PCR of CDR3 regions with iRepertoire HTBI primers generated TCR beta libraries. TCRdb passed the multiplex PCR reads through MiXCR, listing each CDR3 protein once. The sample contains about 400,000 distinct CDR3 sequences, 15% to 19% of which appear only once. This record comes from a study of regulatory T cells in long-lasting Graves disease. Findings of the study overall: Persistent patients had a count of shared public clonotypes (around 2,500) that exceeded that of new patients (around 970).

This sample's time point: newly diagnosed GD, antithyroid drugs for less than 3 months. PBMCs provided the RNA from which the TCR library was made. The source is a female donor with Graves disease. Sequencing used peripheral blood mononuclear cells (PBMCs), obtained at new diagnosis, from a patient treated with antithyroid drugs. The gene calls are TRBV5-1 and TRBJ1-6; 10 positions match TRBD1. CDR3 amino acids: CASSRSGTGDSPLHF. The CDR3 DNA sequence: TGCGCCAGCAGCCGCAGTGGGACAGGGGACTCACCCCTCCACTTT.